Listed below are T cell receptor beta chains from one sample, sequenced in a study of cytomegalovirus exposure and HLA in healthy donors. The table came from immunoSEQ multiplex PCR; TCRdb's copy has only in-frame clones and leaves some out. The sample lists roughly 120,000 clones, 81% seen once, with less than 2.5% in the top ten. The sample was PBMCs. The receptors were sampled from a woman in her 30s in good health and CMV-seronegative. Both conserved end residues are part of each CDR3. Fields, in order: V gene, J gene, clone size, D gene, CDR3 protein, CDR3 DNA. D genes are given only for firm matches. Not all rows give a size; the values are once, few, many and, for expanded clones, a class.

v_call: TRBV18
j_call: TRBJ2-7
clone_size: NA
d_call: NA
cdr3_aa: CASSPSGPPYEQYF
cdr3_nt: TGTGCCAGCTCACCAAGCGGGCCCCCCTACGAGCAGTACTTC

v_call: TRBV19
j_call: TRBJ1-5
clone_size: NA
d_call: NA
cdr3_aa: CASRKTGGTNQPQHF
cdr3_nt: TGTGCCAGTAGAAAAACGGGGGGCACGAATCAGCCCCAGCATTTT

v_call: TRBV11-3
j_call: TRBJ2-2
clone_size: NA
d_call: NA
cdr3_aa: CASSRSGGRTDTGELFF
cdr3_nt: TGTGCCAGCAGCCGATCTGGGGGACGGACAGACACCGGGGAGCTGTTTTTT

v_call: TRBV28
j_call: TRBJ2-2
clone_size: once
d_call: TRBD2
cdr3_aa: CASRLGLAGWTGELFF
cdr3_nt: TGTGCCAGCAGGCTGGGACTAGCGGGATGGACCGGGGAGCTGTTTTTT

v_call: TRBV4-2
j_call: TRBJ2-7
clone_size: once
d_call: TRBD2
cdr3_aa: CASSQDWASGSHEQYF
cdr3_nt: TGTGCCAGCAGCCAAGATTGGGCTAGCGGGAGCCACGAGCAGTACTTC

v_call: TRBV6-5
j_call: TRBJ2-5
clone_size: NA
d_call: TRBD2
cdr3_aa: CASSREGTSDHF
cdr3_nt: TGTGCCAGCAGTCGCGAGGGGACTAGCGACCACTTC

v_call: TRBV7-6
j_call: TRBJ2-2
clone_size: NA
d_call: NA
cdr3_aa: CASSLGRSNTGELFF
cdr3_nt: TGTGCCAGCAGCTTAGGCAGGTCGAACACCGGGGAGCTGTTTTTT

v_call: TRBV23-1
j_call: TRBJ2-6
clone_size: NA
d_call: NA
cdr3_aa: CASSHYQPTGSGANVLTF
cdr3_nt: TGCGCCAGCAGTCACTACCAACCCACAGGGTCTGGGGCCAACGTCCTGACTTTC

v_call: TRBV9
j_call: TRBJ1-1
clone_size: NA
d_call: TRBD1
cdr3_aa: CASSVTGQGSAFF
cdr3_nt: TGTGCCAGCAGCGTGACGGGACAGGGTTCAGCTTTCTTT

v_call: TRBV7-9
j_call: TRBJ2-3
clone_size: NA
d_call: NA
cdr3_aa: CASSLYLAPDTQYF
cdr3_nt: TGTGCCAGCAGCTTATATCTAGCACCAGATACGCAGTATTTT

v_call: TRBV2
j_call: TRBJ2-3
clone_size: NA
d_call: NA
cdr3_aa: CASNRDSGTDTQYF
cdr3_nt: TGTGCCAGCAACCGGGACTCTGGGACAGATACGCAGTATTTT

v_call: TRBV9
j_call: TRBJ1-1
clone_size: once
d_call: NA
cdr3_aa: CASSVGADLEAFF
cdr3_nt: TGTGCCAGCAGCGTAGGGGCAGACCTTGAAGCTTTCTTT

v_call: TRBV14
j_call: TRBJ1-1
clone_size: once
d_call: NA
cdr3_aa: CASSQSRSQTAFF
cdr3_nt: TGTGCCAGCAGCCAATCGCGGTCCCAAACAGCTTTCTTT

v_call: TRBV2
j_call: TRBJ1-4
clone_size: few
d_call: TRBD1
cdr3_aa: CASFMGQGGGREKLFF
cdr3_nt: TGTGCCAGCTTCATGGGACAGGGGGGTGGACGCGAAAAACTGTTTTTT

v_call: TRBV9
j_call: TRBJ1-3
clone_size: few
d_call: NA
cdr3_aa: CASTPSAGSGNTIYF
cdr3_nt: TGTGCCAGCACCCCATCGGCGGGCTCTGGAAACACCATATATTTT

v_call: TRBV5-1
j_call: TRBJ2-5
clone_size: NA
d_call: NA
cdr3_aa: CASSLVPSVETQYF
cdr3_nt: TGCGCCAGCAGCTTGGTGCCTAGCGTAGAGACCCAGTACTTC

v_call: TRBV29-1
j_call: TRBJ2-3
clone_size: few
d_call: TRBD2
cdr3_aa: CSFQRTSGGTDTQYF
cdr3_nt: TGCAGCTTCCAGCGGACTAGCGGGGGCACAGATACGCAGTATTTT

v_call: TRBV6-1
j_call: TRBJ1-1
clone_size: NA
d_call: TRBD1
cdr3_aa: CASSSAGQGNTEAFF
cdr3_nt: TGTGCCAGCAGTTCCGCGGGACAGGGGAACACTGAAGCTTTCTTT

v_call: TRBV18
j_call: TRBJ1-5
clone_size: few
d_call: NA
cdr3_aa: CASSGLGNQPQHF
cdr3_nt: TGTGCCAGCTCAGGGCTTGGCAATCAGCCCCAGCATTTT

v_call: TRBV19
j_call: TRBJ2-1
clone_size: NA
d_call: TRBD2
cdr3_aa: CASSIPRLASNEQFF
cdr3_nt: TGTGCCAGTAGTATCCCAAGACTAGCCTCCAATGAGCAGTTCTTC

v_call: TRBV19
j_call: TRBJ1-1
clone_size: NA
d_call: NA
cdr3_aa: CASSIEGGRNTEAFF
cdr3_nt: TGTGCCAGTAGTATAGAGGGGGGAAGGAACACTGAAGCTTTCTTT

v_call: TRBV6-6
j_call: TRBJ1-4
clone_size: few
d_call: NA
cdr3_aa: CASSLYLHDEKLFF
cdr3_nt: TGTGCCAGCAGTCTCTATTTGCACGATGAAAAACTGTTTTTT

v_call: TRBV5-1
j_call: TRBJ2-2
clone_size: NA
d_call: NA
cdr3_aa: CASSFVPGLHGTGELFF
cdr3_nt: TGCGCCAGCAGCTTTGTGCCCGGACTCCACGGCACCGGGGAGCTGTTTTTT

v_call: TRBV30
j_call: TRBJ2-3
clone_size: NA
d_call: TRBD1
cdr3_aa: CAGARGIGTDTQYF
cdr3_nt: TGTGCCGGGGCCAGGGGGATCGGCACAGATACGCAGTATTTT

v_call: TRBV7-9
j_call: TRBJ1-5
clone_size: NA
d_call: NA
cdr3_aa: CASSSMSTVNQPQHF
cdr3_nt: TGTGCCAGCAGCTCCATGAGTACCGTCAATCAGCCCCAGCATTTT

v_call: TRBV11-2
j_call: TRBJ2-1
clone_size: once
d_call: NA
cdr3_aa: CASSLDPGSYNEQFF
cdr3_nt: TGTGCCAGCAGCTTAGACCCCGGCTCCTACAATGAGCAGTTCTTC

v_call: TRBV27
j_call: TRBJ2-1
clone_size: NA
d_call: TRBD2
cdr3_aa: CASSFVIREGYNEQFF
cdr3_nt: TGTGCCAGCAGTTTTGTTATACGGGAGGGGTACAATGAGCAGTTCTTC

v_call: TRBV29-1
j_call: TRBJ2-1
clone_size: NA
d_call: TRBD2
cdr3_aa: CSVVSASGGNEQFF
cdr3_nt: TGCAGCGTTGTCTCGGCTAGCGGGGGGAATGAGCAGTTCTTC

v_call: TRBV29-1
j_call: TRBJ2-6
clone_size: NA
d_call: NA
cdr3_aa: CSVEDSFSGANVLTF
cdr3_nt: TGCAGCGTTGAAGATTCCTTCTCTGGGGCCAACGTCCTGACTTTC

v_call: TRBV5-1
j_call: TRBJ2-2
clone_size: NA
d_call: NA
cdr3_aa: CASSLGVTSTGELFF
cdr3_nt: TGCGCCAGCAGCTTGGGAGTAACCTCCACCGGGGAGCTGTTTTTT

v_call: TRBV30
j_call: TRBJ2-3
clone_size: few
d_call: TRBD2
cdr3_aa: CVASGPTDTQYF
cdr3_nt: TGTGTCGCTAGCGGGCCCACAGATACGCAGTATTTT

v_call: TRBV7-4
j_call: TRBJ1-1
clone_size: NA
d_call: NA
cdr3_aa: CASSSKARYAFF
cdr3_nt: TGTGCCAGCAGCTCGAAAGCGAGGTATGCTTTCTTT

v_call: TRBV2
j_call: TRBJ1-1
clone_size: once
d_call: TRBD1
cdr3_aa: CASQGGFGNTEAFF
cdr3_nt: TGTGCCAGCCAGGGGGGATTCGGTAACACTGAAGCTTTCTTT

v_call: TRBV10-1
j_call: TRBJ2-7
clone_size: NA
d_call: TRBD2
cdr3_aa: CASSPGLAGATSYEQYF
cdr3_nt: TGCGCCAGCAGTCCGGGACTAGCGGGCGCGACCTCCTACGAGCAGTACTTC

v_call: TRBV5-4
j_call: TRBJ2-1
clone_size: NA
d_call: TRBD1
cdr3_aa: CASGPKVGTGRNEQFF
cdr3_nt: TGTGCCAGCGGCCCCAAGGTAGGGACAGGGCGCAATGAGCAGTTCTTC

v_call: TRBV4-1
j_call: TRBJ2-5
clone_size: NA
d_call: NA
cdr3_aa: CASSRLESQETQYF
cdr3_nt: TGCGCCAGCAGCCGTCTGGAGTCTCAAGAGACCCAGTACTTC

v_call: TRBV7-2
j_call: TRBJ2-7
clone_size: NA
d_call: TRBD2
cdr3_aa: CASSPASGTYEQYF
cdr3_nt: TGTGCCAGCAGCCCGGCGAGCGGGACCTACGAGCAGTACTTC

v_call: TRBV29-1
j_call: TRBJ2-3
clone_size: NA
d_call: NA
cdr3_aa: CSVGNSGSGDTQYF
cdr3_nt: TGCAGCGTGGGGAACAGCGGCTCGGGAGATACGCAGTATTTT

v_call: TRBV5-6
j_call: TRBJ1-4
clone_size: few
d_call: NA
cdr3_aa: CASSSETGLNEKLFF
cdr3_nt: TGTGCCAGCAGCTCTGAGACAGGACTTAATGAAAAACTGTTTTTT

v_call: TRBV18
j_call: TRBJ2-7
clone_size: NA
d_call: TRBD2
cdr3_aa: CASSPGTSGVYEQYF
cdr3_nt: TGTGCCAGCTCACCCGGGACTAGCGGGGTCTACGAGCAGTACTTC

v_call: TRBV10-3
j_call: TRBJ2-6
clone_size: NA
d_call: TRBD1
cdr3_aa: CAISERGQGPSGANVLTF
cdr3_nt: TGTGCCATCAGTGAACGAGGACAGGGCCCCTCTGGGGCCAACGTCCTGACTTTC